The clone carrying this T cell receptor beta chain has a single count. This entry belongs to a study of low-dose radiotherapy and immunotherapy resistance in tumors. Whole-study context: Intravenous cyclophosphamide at 200 mg/m2 preceded radiation and immunotherapy by one day, every two weeks.

The time point was: after trial treatment. Specified treatment: LDRT plus nivolumab, ipilimumab, low-dose cyclophosphamide and aspirin (RACIN trial). Every donor was treated with nivolumab, ipilimumab, aspirin, low-dose cyclophosphamide and also low-dose radiotherapy. Patients qualified if they had advanced solid tumors that lacked tumor-infiltrating lymphocytes. Germline-derived CDR1 and CDR2 are SGHRS and YFSETQ. The CDR3 spans 14 residues. Deletions cut 0 bases from V and 0 bases from J, with 3 bases between. Alpha- and beta-chain coverage of first-strand cDNA came from TRAV- and TRBV-specific primers. Using a constant-region primer together with a V-primer adapter, TCRs were subjected to approximately 20 PCR cycles of amplification. TCRdb reprocessed the reads via MiXCR and lists one record per CDR3 protein. Among about 58,000 distinct CDR3 sequences listed, about 25% were seen once.

V and J are TRBV5-1 and TRBJ2-2; D not resolved. This clonotype was obtained from a male donor with prostate cancer. The sequencing here drew on PBMCs, taken after low-dose radiotherapy plus immunotherapy. The CDR3 nucleotides read TGCGCCAGCAGCTTGGACGCGAACACCGGGGAGCTGTTTTTT. Translation: CASSLDANTGELFF.